These 5 T cell receptor beta chains originate from one sample sequenced in a study of regulatory T cells in long-lasting Graves disease. Through Arm-PCR of CDR3 regions and iRepertoire HTBI primers, TCR beta libraries were built. Each CDR3 protein gets one entry after TCRdb re-called the multiplex PCR reads with MiXCR. The table lists a few hundred thousand distinct CDR3 sequences, over 9.5% of them singletons. The time point is: newly diagnosed GD, antithyroid drugs for less than 3 months. From RNA extracted from PBMCs, the TCR library was made. These same data were also listed under a study on T cells in Graves' hyperthyroidism and ophthalmopathy.

Sequencing was performed on peripheral blood mononuclear cells (PBMCs), taken at new diagnosis, from a patient treated with antithyroid drugs. These receptors all stem from a woman in her late teens or twenties with Graves disease.

CDR3 nucleotides: TGTGCCAGCAGAAGCCCGACAGGAGGGGCTGAAGCTTTCTTT. Protein product: CASRSPTGGAEAFF. The gene calls are TRBV6-1 and TRBJ1-1; D is possibly TRBD1 (6 bases). The germline gives CDR1 MNHNS, CDR2 SASEGT. CDR3 length equals 14 residues. The V end lost 6 bases, the J end lost 6 bases, and 17 bases lay between the germline ends.

This clonotype was found many times. The chain links TRBV5-1 to TRBJ2-7; 12 bases match TRBD2. The J segment lost 3 bases and the V segment lost 8 bases, leaving 6 bases of the junction unmatched. Germline lookup yields CDR1 SGHRS and CDR2 YFSETQ. This CDR3 comprises 14 residues. CDR3 residues: CASSGTSGHYEQYF. CDR3 nucleotide sequence: TGCGCCAGTTCCGGGACTAGCGGGCACTACGAGCAGTACTTC.

This clonotype has at least ten counts. The rearrangement joins TRBV6-2 or TRBV6-3 to TRBJ2-3; 7 positions match TRBD2. V dropped 2 bases and J dropped 8; count of bases not matched to a gene: 7. The germline V gene has CDR1 MNHEY and CDR2 SVGEGT. The CDR3 is 14 residues long. The CDR3: CASSYRGGHGTQYF. The CDR3 DNA sequence: TGTGCCAGCAGTTACCGCGGGGGTCATGGTACGCAGTATTTT.

This clonotype was found many times. The rearrangement links TRBV6-2 or TRBV6-3 to TRBJ1-2; 7 nucleotides line up with TRBD1. CDR3 length: 15 amino acids. CDR1 is MNHEY and CDR2 is SVGEGT in the germline V gene. Unmatched junction bases numbered 8, after V lost 2 bases and J lost 5 bases. CDR3 DNA sequence: TGTGCCAGCAGTTACGGGGGACAGTGGAATTATGGCTACACCTTC. It specifies CASSYGGQWNYGYTF.

This clonotype showed up just a few times. V is TRBV4-2 and J is TRBJ2-1, with 15 bases fitting TRBD2. CDR1 is LGHNA and CDR2 is YNFKEQ in the germline V gene. After removal of 1 base from V and 3 bases from J, the junction contained 4 bases not matched to a gene. The CDR3 is 18 residues long. CDR3: CASSQGTSGRAGYNEQFF. CDR3 bases: TGTGCCAGCAGCCAAGGGACTAGCGGGAGGGCCGGCTACAATGAGCAGTTCTTC.